The clone carrying this T cell receptor beta chain was seen a handful of times. The antigen is undetermined. This entry comes from a study of T-cell memory formation after mild COVID-19. As for the study in general: Most TCR clusters belonged to a single donor.

The 5'RACE method, run with constant-segment primers, produced TCR alpha and TCR beta cDNA libraries (carrying sample barcodes and UMIs). TCRdb itself ran the 5' RACE reads through MiXCR, one entry per CDR3 protein. The data contain roughly 300,000 distinct CDR3 sequences, around 8% of them singletons. Study conclusions and caveats: Some responding clones appeared in pre-infection memory, suggesting cross-reactive memory joined.

The clonotype comes from a young man who had mild COVID-19 (a few samples of this study predate the infection). Cell type and time point are not known. The sequenced material came from PBMCs or a T cell subset sorted from them (not recorded which).

The CDR3 region has the DNA TGTGCCAGCATGGGACAAATTTCCTACAATGAGCAGTTCTTC. Translated: CASMGQISYNEQFF. The rearrangement links TRBV7-2 to TRBJ2-1; D possibly corresponds to TRBD1 (6 bases). Deletions cut 7 bases from V and 1 base from J, with 11 bases between. The CDR3 covers 14 residues. CDR1 SGHTA and CDR2 FQGNSA come from the germline V gene. Complete variable domain (other parts from reference TRBV7-2 and TRBJ2-1): GAGVSQSPSNKVTEKGKDVELRCDPISGHTALYWYRQSLGQGLEFLIYFQGNSAPDKSGLPSDRFSAERTGGSVSTLTIQRTQQEDSAVYLCASMGQISYNEQFFGPGTRLTVL.